This T cell receptor (beta chain) emerged from a study of graft-versus-host responses after intestinal transplantation. Background on the study: Each transplant was multivisceral, liver-intestinal, or isolated intestinal. The study gave all recipients anti-thymocyte globulin induction, then tacrolimus and steroids for approximately three years. Study-level points and caveats: Patients with graft-donor T cell macrochimerism had high graft-versus-host to host-versus-graft clonal ratios in allografts.

The protocol was immunoSEQ multiplex PCR, while the TCRdb copy is restricted to in-frame clones and leaves out a portion. Of roughly 89,000 clones in the sample, 91% were seen once. This clone was picked up one time. The target antigen is unknown. Trimming removed 4 bases from V and 6 bases from J; junction bases left unmatched: 4. The CDR3 totals 14 residues. Germline loops: CDR1 MNHNS, CDR2 SASEGT. Specimen: unstimulated CD4+ T cells sorted from spleen or lymph node cells, collected before intestinal transplant. This receptor was obtained from a human donor who received an intestinal transplant. The gene calls are TRBV6-1 and TRBJ2-2; 8 bases are a match to TRBD2. The CDR3 nucleotides are TGTGCCAGCAGTGTCCCGGGGGGGGCCGGGGAGCTGTTTTTT. Translation gives CASSVPGGAGELFF.